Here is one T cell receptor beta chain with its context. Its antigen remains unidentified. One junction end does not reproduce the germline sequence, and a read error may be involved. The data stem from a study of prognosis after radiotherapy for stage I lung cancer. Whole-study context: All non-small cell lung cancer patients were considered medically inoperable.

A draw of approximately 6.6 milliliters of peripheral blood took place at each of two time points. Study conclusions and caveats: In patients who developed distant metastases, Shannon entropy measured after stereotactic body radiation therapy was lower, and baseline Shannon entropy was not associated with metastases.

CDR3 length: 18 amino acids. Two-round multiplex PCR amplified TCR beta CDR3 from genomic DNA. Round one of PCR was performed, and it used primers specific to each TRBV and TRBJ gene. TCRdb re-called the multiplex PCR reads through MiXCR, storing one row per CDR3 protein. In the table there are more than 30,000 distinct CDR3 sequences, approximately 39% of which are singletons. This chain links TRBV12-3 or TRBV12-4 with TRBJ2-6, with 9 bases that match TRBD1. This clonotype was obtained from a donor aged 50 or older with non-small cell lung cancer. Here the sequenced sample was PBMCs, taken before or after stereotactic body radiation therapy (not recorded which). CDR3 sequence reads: CARSLGRYRGLGANVLTF. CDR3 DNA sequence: TGTGCCAGAAGTTTGGGCCGATACAGGGGGCTCGGGGCCAACGTCCTGACTTTC.